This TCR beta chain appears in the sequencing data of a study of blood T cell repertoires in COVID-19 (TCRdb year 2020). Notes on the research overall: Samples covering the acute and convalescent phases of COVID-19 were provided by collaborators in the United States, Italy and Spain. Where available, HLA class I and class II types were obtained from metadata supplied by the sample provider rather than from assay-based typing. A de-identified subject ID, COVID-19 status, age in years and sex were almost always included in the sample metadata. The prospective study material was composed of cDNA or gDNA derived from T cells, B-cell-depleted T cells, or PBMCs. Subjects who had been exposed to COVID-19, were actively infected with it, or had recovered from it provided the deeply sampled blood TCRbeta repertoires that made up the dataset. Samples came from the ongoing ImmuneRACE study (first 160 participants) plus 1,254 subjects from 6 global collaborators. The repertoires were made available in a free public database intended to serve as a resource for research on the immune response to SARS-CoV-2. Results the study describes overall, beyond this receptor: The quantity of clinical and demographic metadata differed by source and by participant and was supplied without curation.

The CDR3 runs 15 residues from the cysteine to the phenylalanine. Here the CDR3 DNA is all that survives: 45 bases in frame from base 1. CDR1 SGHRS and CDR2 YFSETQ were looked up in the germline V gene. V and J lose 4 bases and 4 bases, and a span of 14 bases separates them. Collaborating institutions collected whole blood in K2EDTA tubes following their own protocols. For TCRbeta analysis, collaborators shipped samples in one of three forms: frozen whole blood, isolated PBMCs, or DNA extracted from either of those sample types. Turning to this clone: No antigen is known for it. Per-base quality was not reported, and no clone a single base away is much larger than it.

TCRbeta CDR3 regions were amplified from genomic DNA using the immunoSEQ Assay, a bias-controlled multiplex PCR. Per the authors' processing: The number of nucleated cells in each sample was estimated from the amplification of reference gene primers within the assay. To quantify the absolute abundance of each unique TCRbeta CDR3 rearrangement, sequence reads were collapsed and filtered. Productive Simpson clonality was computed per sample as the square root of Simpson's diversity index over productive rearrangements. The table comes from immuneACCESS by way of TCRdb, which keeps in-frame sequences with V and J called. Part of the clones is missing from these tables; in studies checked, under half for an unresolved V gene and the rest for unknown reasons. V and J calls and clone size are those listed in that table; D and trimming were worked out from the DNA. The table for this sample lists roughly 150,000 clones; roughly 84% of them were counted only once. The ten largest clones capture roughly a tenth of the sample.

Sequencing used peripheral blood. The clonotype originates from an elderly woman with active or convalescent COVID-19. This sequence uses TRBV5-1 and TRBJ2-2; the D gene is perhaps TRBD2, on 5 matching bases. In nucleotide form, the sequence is TGCGCCAGCAGCCTGGTAGAGGCGGGCACCGGGGAGCTGTTTTTT. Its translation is CASSLVEAGTGELFF.